Presented here are 7 T cell receptor beta chains from one specimen sequenced in a study of control samples from healthy donors and cancer patients (dated by TCRdb to the early 2020s). Receptor libraries were prepared by the immunoSEQ multiplex PCR assay. TCRdb's version of the immuneACCESS table is confined to in-frame rearrangements and falls short of the full clone set. An unresolved V gene accounts for under half of the shortfall where checked; the remainder is of unknown origin. A total of some 130,000 clones appear in this sample, approximately 94% of them only once. In total, the top ten clones hold less than 4.5% of the sample. Sequences were obtained from blood. Receptor source: a man aged 30-40 years in good health.

This rearrangement joins TRBV14 to TRBJ2-1, with D hard to call. Trimming removed 0 bases from V and 4 bases from J, with 19 bases in between. The CDR3 consists of 18 residues. Germline V gives CDR1 SGHDN, CDR2 FVKESK. This CDR3 reads CASSQETPFRSPYNEQFF. In DNA, the CDR3 is TGTGCCAGCAGCCAAGAGACCCCGTTTCGGAGCCCATACAATGAGCAGTTCTTC.

This clone was seen only once. DNA of the CDR3: TGTGCCAGCCCCCTAGGGGGCGAGCAGTTCTTC. Translated: CASPLGGEQFF. The rearrangement joins TRBV6-5 to TRBJ2-1; 7 nucleotides agree with TRBD1. CDR1 and CDR2 (germline): MNHEY, SVGAGI. V was pared by 8 bases and J by 10 bases, with 5 bases of the junction left unmatched. CDR3 length: 11 residues.

The genes are TRBV7-6 and TRBJ2-5; the match to TRBD2 covers 9 bases. Germline V gene data show CDR1 as SGHVS and CDR2 as FNYEAQ. The ends lost 5 bases at V and 5 bases at J; junction bases unmatched: 9. The CDR3 is 15 amino acids. The CDR3 nucleotides read TGTGCCAGCAGCCCCCGGAGCGGGGGGCGGGAGACCCAGTACTTC. Protein sequence: CASSPRSGGRETQYF.

V and J are TRBV15 and TRBJ2-3; no reliable D call. This CDR3 has 15 residues. Germline V gives CDR1 LNHNV, CDR2 YYDKDF (reference sequence). V lost 5 bases and J lost 4, with 16 bases in between. The CDR3 bases are TGTGCCACCAGCGGGCGTGATGTCGGGCCAGATACGCAGTATTTT. Translation gives CATSGRDVGPDTQYF. Variable domain in full (rest from reference TRBV15 and TRBJ2-3): DAMVIQNPRYQVTQFGKPVTLSCSQTLNHNVMYWYQQKSSQAPKLLFHYYDKDFNNEADTPDNFQSRRPNTSFCFLDIRSPGLGDTAMYLCATSGRDVGPDTQYFGPGTRLTVL.

The chain is built from TRBV7-9 and TRBJ2-3; 7 nucleotides match TRBD2. Germline trimming cut 1 base from V and 5 bases from J; bases unmatched to any gene: 6. This CDR3 has 15 amino acids. Germline loops: CDR1 SEHNR, CDR2 FQNEAQ (reference sequence). The CDR3 is CASSLVPSSGDTQYF. The DNA of the CDR3 is TGTGCCAGCAGCTTAGTCCCCTCTAGCGGAGATACGCAGTATTTT.

This clone was found once. The chain uses TRBV27 and TRBJ2-1; D not resolved. V lost 3 bases to trimming and J lost 10 bases, with 10 bases between them. Germline V gene sequence: CDR1 MNHEY, CDR2 SMNVEV (reference sequence). The CDR3 has 12 amino acids. The CDR3 region is CASSFGLTEQFF. The CDR3 DNA is TGTGCCAGCAGTTTTGGGCTCACCGAGCAGTTCTTC.

The chain has TRBV19 and TRBJ1-5; 8 bases line up with TRBD1. The germline V gene encodes CDR1 LNHDA and CDR2 SQIVND (reference sequence). Trimming took 9 bases from V and 0 from J; bases not matched to a gene: 10. The CDR3 loop spans 16 amino acids. In DNA form, the CDR3 reads TGTGCCAGCACCGACAGGGGACTATATAGCAATCAGCCCCAGCATTTT. It translates to CASTDRGLYSNQPQHF.